This T cell receptor beta chain was identified during a study of T-cell reconstitution after alpha-beta-depleted transplantation in children (dated by TCRdb to the mid-2010s). Regarding the study in general: Using TCR repertoire profiling, the study followed T-cell immune reconstitution in a quantitative way in children after TCRalphabeta/CD19-depleted allogeneic hematopoietic cell transplantation.

This clonotype came up a few times. Its antigen is currently not known. Base quality data are lacking; no much larger clone is found one base away. V and J are truncated by 4 bases and 6 bases respectively, leaving an intervening sequence of 16 bases. The CDR3, cysteine through phenylalanine, is 15 amino acids long. Of all the DNA, just the CDR3 is kept, 45 bases in frame from base 1. Library method: PCR. Sequenced using an Illumina HiSeq 2500. TCR libraries were prepared with molecular barcoding, using unique molecular identifiers to normalize TCRbeta repertoire quantification. TCRdb passed the public sequencing reads through fastp at Q25 and MiXCR, retaining productive beta sequences. Identical CDR3 protein sequences are pooled into one entry, listed with their most common genes and DNA. The sample table lists more than 250,000 distinct CDR3 sequences, 9.9% of them with a count of one. The top ten clones comprise around 10% of the sample.

This TCR was recovered from a human donor who donated a stem cell graft to a child with SCID. Sequencing was performed on PBMCs from the stem cell graft donor, taken from the stem cell graft. The chain is assembled from TRBV12-3 or TRBV12-4 and TRBJ2-1, with TRBD1 as a weak D call on 6 bases. The CDR3 amino acid sequence is: CASSSGIGTSNEQFF. The nucleotides are TGTGCCAGCAGTTCGGGCATAGGGACATCCAATGAGCAGTTCTTC.